Listed here are 17 T cell receptor beta chains from one sample, sequenced in a study of T cell changes during pregnancy in multiple sclerosis. Some clones are missing from TCRdb's copy, which holds only in-frame ones; the method was immunoSEQ multiplex PCR. This table holds about 13,000 clones, under 90% found once. The sequences come from CD8+ T cells from peripheral blood mononuclear cells, collected after pregnancy. Every receptor here comes from a female donor in good health, enrolled as a control in a pregnancy study.

V and J are TRBV9 and TRBJ2-7, with a tentative D call TRBD2 (6 bases). The CDR3 consists of 15 residues. Germline CDR1 is SGDLS and CDR2 is YYNGEE. The V end was cut by 0 bases, the J end by 2 bases, with 12 bases between. In nucleotides, the CDR3 is TGTGCCAGCAGCGTAGAGGGAGGTGGGACCTACGAGCAGTACTTC. Amino acids: CASSVEGGGTYEQYF.

This clone was seen once. The chain is built from TRBV11-2 and TRBJ2-5; TRBD2 aligns across 7 bases. The germline gives CDR1 SGHAT, CDR2 FQNNGV. This CDR3 is built from 13 residues. The V and J ends lost 5 bases and 4 bases, in that order; junction bases with no gene match: 4. The chain's CDR3 is CASSKRGRETQYF. As DNA, the CDR3 is TGTGCCAGCAGCAAGCGGGGCCGAGAGACCCAGTACTTC.

V gene TRBV6-4 combines with J gene TRBJ2-7; TRBD2 agrees at 10 bases. With 4 bases clipped from V and 5 bases from J, the junction kept 14 bases outside the gene matches. Germline V gene lookup returns CDR1 MRHNA and CDR2 SNTAGT. The CDR3 is made up of 17 amino acids. The CDR3, as DNA: TGTGCCAGCAGTGTACTAGCGGGAAGTCCCTTCCCTCACGAGCAGTACTTC. Its protein is CASSVLAGSPFPHEQYF.

The rearrangement uses TRBV9 and TRBJ2-2; D gene ambiguous. The CDR3 length is 14 residues. Germline V gene data show CDR1 as SGDLS and CDR2 as YYNGEE. Trimming left V 7 bases short and J 1 base short, with 11 bases between. CDR3 sequence reads: CASRLLLNTGELFF. The CDR3 nucleotides read TGTGCCAGCCGACTCCTCTTGAACACCGGGGAGCTGTTTTTT. Based on the CDR3 plus reference TRBV9 and TRBJ2-2, the full variable domain is DSGVTQTPKHLITATGQRVTLRCSPRSGDLSVYWYQQSLDQGLQFLIQYYNGEERAKGNILERFSAQQFPDLHSELNLSSLELGDSALYFCASRLLLNTGELFFGEGSRLTVL.

This clone appeared once. V gene TRBV27 combines with J gene TRBJ2-7, with D possibly matching TRBD1 (5 bases). The CDR3 is 13 residues long. Between the trimmed V and J ends, which lost 6 bases and 0 bases, there was a span of 9 bases. Germline V gene sequence: CDR1 MNHEY, CDR2 SMNVEV (reference sequence). DNA of the CDR3: TGTGCCAGCAGCCAGGGCCACTCCTACGAGCAGTACTTC. Translated, it gives CASSQGHSYEQYF.

This rearrangement joins TRBV27 to TRBJ1-2; D uncertain. CDR1 and CDR2 (germline): MNHEY, SMNVEV (reference sequence). The length of the CDR3 is 13 residues. With 6 bases removed from V and 4 bases from J, the gap between germline ends came to 12 bases. CDR3 region: CASSSDFTYGYTF. The CDR3 DNA reads as TGTGCCAGCAGCTCAGACTTTACCTATGGCTACACCTTC.

The chain combines TRBV5-6 with TRBJ2-3; 9 bases match TRBD1. Unmatched junction bases numbered 6, after V lost 3 bases and J lost 4 bases. Germline CDR1 and CDR2: SGHDT and YYEEEE. This CDR3 contains 15 residues. The CDR3 sequence: CASSYRDRAPDTQYF. The CDR3 DNA reads as TGTGCCAGCAGCTACCGGGACAGGGCCCCAGATACGCAGTATTTT.

This clone has just a few counts. V usage is TRBV11-2 and J usage is TRBJ2-7; 8 nucleotides match TRBD2. The CDR3 is made up of 15 amino acids. CDR1 and CDR2 (germline): SGHAT, FQNNGV. Losses at the gene ends were 2 bases for V and 4 bases for J; bases not matched to a gene: 7. CDR3 protein: CASSLYGGGSYEQYF. The CDR3 nucleotides are TGTGCCAGCAGCTTATACGGCGGGGGGTCATACGAGCAGTACTTC.

The CDR3 nucleotides read TGTGCCAGCAGCCAAACGATCAAGGGGGGCTACACCTTC. This sequence encodes CASSQTIKGGYTF. The V gene is TRBV7-2, the J gene TRBJ1-2, with D possibly TRBD1 on 5 matching bases. Trimming stripped 5 bases from V and 8 bases from J, with 15 bases between. The CDR3 contains 13 residues. Germline V lookup: CDR1 SGHTA, CDR2 FQGNSA.

The J gene is TRBJ1-2, the V gene TRBV5-5; D uncertain. Germline V gene lookup returns CDR1 SGHKS and CDR2 YYEKEE (reference sequence). V was shortened by 3 bases and J by 5 bases, with 17 bases between the two germline ends. The length of the CDR3 is 15 residues. The CDR3 sequence: CASSSPSVQAYGYTF. In nucleotides, the CDR3 is TGTGCCAGCAGCTCGCCATCGGTTCAGGCTTATGGCTACACCTTC.

By sample share, this clone is medium-sized. Other DNA sequences from this sample encode an identical CDR3 as well. The gene calls are TRBV6-4 and TRBJ2-3; TRBD2 matches 9 bases. This CDR3 spans 16 amino acids. The junction had 1 base not matched to a gene; V was cut back by 0 bases and J by 0 bases. Germline CDR1 and CDR2: MRHNA and SNTAGT. The CDR3 DNA reads as TGTGCCAGCAGTGACTCGGCGGGGGGGAGCACAGATACGCAGTATTTT. It is translated as CASSDSAGGSTDTQYF.

This rearrangement joins TRBV7-2 to TRBJ2-3, with 10 bases identical to TRBD1. The CDR3 consists of 15 residues. The V and J ends lost 1 base and 6 bases, in that order; junction bases with no gene match: 4. Germline V gene sequence: CDR1 SGHTA, CDR2 FQGNSA. The chain's CDR3 is CASSLGTGGSDTQYF. The CDR3 bases are TGTGCCAGCAGCTTAGGGACAGGGGGTTCGGATACGCAGTATTTT. Drawing the rest from reference TRBV7-2 and TRBJ2-3, the complete variable domain is GAGVSQSPSNKVTEKGKDVELRCDPISGHTALYWYRQSLGQGLEFLIYFQGNSAPDKSGLPSDRFSAERTGGSVSTLTIQRTQQEDSAVYLCASSLGTGGSDTQYFGPGTRLTVL.

This chain joins TRBV19 and TRBJ1-5; D unclear. Trimming stripped 2 bases from V and 0 bases from J, with 8 bases between. Germline V CDR1 and CDR2: LNHDA, SQIVND (reference sequence). This CDR3 contains 15 residues. CDR3 coding DNA: TGTGCCAGTAGTATAAGCTCTGATAGCAATCAGCCCCAGCATTTT. Its translation: CASSISSDSNQPQHF. The variable domain in full, with the rest retrieved from reference TRBV19 and TRBJ1-5, is DGGITQSPKYLFRKEGQNVTLSCEQNLNHDAMYWYRQDPGQGLRLIYYSQIVNDFQKGDIAEGYSVSREKKESFPLTVTSAQKNPTAFYLCASSISSDSNQPQHFGDGTRLSIL.

On this clone itself: The junction does not match germline at one end; this may be a read error. Different DNA sequences within this sample yield the same CDR3. The genes are TRBV4-1 and TRBJ1-5, with a possible D match to TRBD1 (6 bases). There are 15 residues in the CDR3. Germline V gene sequence: CDR1 MGHRA, CDR2 YSYEKL. The CDR3 protein is CASSLLQGRNQPQHF. CDR3 in DNA: TGCGCCAGTAGCCTCTTACAGGGTCGCAATCAGCCCCAGCATTTT.

The rearrangement joins TRBV7-9 to TRBJ2-3; TRBD1 might be the D (6 bases). Germline CDR1 reads SEHNR; CDR2 reads FQNEAQ (reference sequence). CDR3 size: 16 residues. The V gene lost 5 bases and the J gene lost 0 bases, with 15 bases spanning the gap. The CDR3 nucleotides are TGTGCCAGCAGCCCCCGACAGGATCCTAGCACAGATACGCAGTATTTT. Translation: CASSPRQDPSTDTQYF.

V gene TRBV9 combines with J gene TRBJ1-6; D is undetermined. This CDR3 spans 14 amino acids. V was shortened by 6 bases and J by 4 bases, with 11 bases between the two germline ends. Germline-derived CDR1 and CDR2 are SGDLS and YYNGEE. The CDR3 reads CASNLGSYNSPLHF. The CDR3 nucleotides read TGTGCCAGCAACTTGGGCAGTTATAATTCACCCCTCCACTTT.

This chain joins TRBV5-6 and TRBJ2-7; no definite D call. Per the germline V gene, CDR1 is SGHDT and CDR2 is YYEEEE. The CDR3 is 12 amino acids. Trimming cost V 0 bases and J 6 bases, with 7 bases left between them. CDR3 nucleotides: TGTGCCAGCAGCTTGGTCCGTCGCGAGCAGTACTTC. This codes for CASSLVRREQYF.